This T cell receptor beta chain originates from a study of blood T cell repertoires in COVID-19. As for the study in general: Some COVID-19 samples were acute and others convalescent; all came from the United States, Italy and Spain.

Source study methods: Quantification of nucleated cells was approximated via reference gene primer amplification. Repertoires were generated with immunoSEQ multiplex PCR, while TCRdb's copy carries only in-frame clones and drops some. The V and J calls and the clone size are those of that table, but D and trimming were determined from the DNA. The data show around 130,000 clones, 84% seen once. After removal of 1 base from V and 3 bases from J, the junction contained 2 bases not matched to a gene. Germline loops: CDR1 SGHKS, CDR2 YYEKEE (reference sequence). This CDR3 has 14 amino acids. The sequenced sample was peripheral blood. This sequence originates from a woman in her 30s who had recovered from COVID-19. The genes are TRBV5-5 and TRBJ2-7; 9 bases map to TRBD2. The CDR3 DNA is TGTGCCAGCAGCTTGATAGCGGGGGACTACGAGCAGTACTTC. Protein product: CASSLIAGDYEQYF.